This passage covers 21 T cell receptor beta chains from one sample sequenced in a study of blood T cell repertoires in COVID-19. The table came from immunoSEQ multiplex PCR; TCRdb's copy has only in-frame clones and leaves some out. Of a few hundred thousand clones in the sample, around 81% were seen once. Source material: PBMCs or T cells enriched from blood (not recorded which). Receptor source: a man between 50 and 59 years old who had recovered from COVID-19.

This chain connects TRBV10-3 to TRBJ2-3; 9 bases map to TRBD2. Germline trimming cut 4 bases from V and 5 bases from J; bases unmatched to any gene: 10. The germline gives CDR1 ENHRY, CDR2 SYGVKD. The CDR3 sequence is 16 residues long. DNA for the CDR3: TGTGCCATCAGTGTCATGCGGGAGGGCCGGGGAGATACGCAGTATTTT. Protein product: CAISVMREGRGDTQYF.

The chain couples TRBV7-8 to TRBJ2-7; D remains ambiguous. This CDR3 is 11 amino acids long. V lost 1 base, J lost 6 bases, and 4 bases lay in between. Germline CDR1 is SGHVS and CDR2 is FQNEAQ. The CDR3 reads CASSLVLEQYF. Here the CDR3 DNA reads TGTGCCAGCAGCTTAGTACTCGAGCAGTACTTC.

Only a few counts were recorded for this clone. The chain combines TRBV2 with TRBJ2-7; 9 bases are a match to TRBD2. Germline V gene sequence: CDR1 SNHLY, CDR2 FYNNEI. V dropped 4 bases and J dropped 3; count of bases not matched to a gene: 4. This CDR3 has 14 amino acids. In DNA, the CDR3 is TGTGCCAGCAGTGGGCTAGCGGGGCACTACGAGCAGTACTTC. Translating it yields CASSGLAGHYEQYF. Filled out from reference TRBV2 and TRBJ2-7, the complete variable domain reads EPEVTQTPSHQVTQMGQEVILRCVPISNHLYFYWYRQILGQKVEFLVSFYNNEISEKSEIFDDQFSVERPDGSNFTLKIRSTKLEDSAMYFCASSGLAGHYEQYFGPGTRLTVT.

This rearrangement joins TRBV10-3 to TRBJ1-1, with D hard to call. This CDR3 contains 16 residues. The V gene's germline CDR1 is ENHRY and CDR2 SYGVKD. V was cut by 3 bases and J by 10 bases, with 24 bases left in between. CDR3 sequence (DNA): TGTGCCATCAGTGACCCGGGCCTCACTGACGGGAAGAGAGCTTTCTTT. It is translated as CAISDPGLTDGKRAFF.

The chain is built from TRBV5-1 and TRBJ2-7; 8 nucleotides agree with TRBD1. The junction had 3 bases not matched to a gene; V was cut back by 7 bases and J by 3 bases. There are 12 residues in the CDR3. Germline V gene data show CDR1 as SGHRS and CDR2 as YFSETQ. For the CDR3, the DNA is TGCGCCAGCGGACAGGGTGGCTACGAGCAGTACTTC. Translated, it gives CASGQGGYEQYF.

V is TRBV28 and J is TRBJ1-2; 7 positions agree with TRBD1. Germline CDR1 reads MDHEN; CDR2 reads SYDVKM. The CDR3 runs 13 residues. The V gene end was trimmed by 6 bases and the J gene end by 2 bases; junction bases not matched to a gene: 3. The CDR3 DNA follows: TGTGCCAGCAGGCAGGACAGGAACTATGGCTACACCTTC. Encoded protein: CASRQDRNYGYTF.

This sequence joins TRBV10-2 and TRBJ2-2; D ambiguous. Trimming left V 8 bases short and J 3 bases short, with 7 bases between. Germline V gene sequence: CDR1 WSHSY, CDR2 SAAADI. The CDR3 contains 12 residues. CDR3 loop: CASVPDTGELFF. DNA for the CDR3: TGCGCCAGCGTTCCAGACACCGGGGAGCTGTTTTTT.

This chain links TRBV19 with TRBJ1-1; TRBD1 matches at 10 bases. The germline V gene has CDR1 LNHDA and CDR2 SQIVND (reference sequence). The CDR3 loop spans 16 amino acids. V shed 5 bases, J shed 3 bases, and the junction held 9 bases outside the gene matches. This chain's CDR3 is CASSGGQGTADTEAFF. CDR3 nucleotide sequence: TGTGCCAGTAGTGGGGGACAGGGGACGGCGGACACTGAAGCTTTCTTT.

The chain employs TRBV27 and TRBJ1-6; no clear D gene. This CDR3 has 21 residues. V was clipped by 1 base and J by 3 bases, with 25 bases between them. Germline CDR1 reads MNHEY; CDR2 reads SMNVEV (reference sequence). Written as DNA, the CDR3 is TGTGCCAGCAGTTTATTCTCCCCGGGAGAGTCCCTCGGGGTCTATAATTCACCCCTCCACTTT. Translating it yields CASSLFSPGESLGVYNSPLHF.

At least ten counts were recorded for this clone. The gene calls are TRBV7-8 and TRBJ2-2; 10 positions agree with TRBD2. V dropped 1 base and J dropped 6; count of bases not matched to a gene: 2. CDR1 SGHVS and CDR2 FQNEAQ come from the germline V gene. The CDR3 is 15 residues long. The CDR3 region is CASSLVAGGSGELFF. The CDR3 DNA is TGTGCCAGCAGCTTAGTAGCGGGAGGTTCCGGGGAGCTGTTTTTT.

The V and J genes are TRBV9 and TRBJ1-5; the D is unclear. CDR3 size: 16 residues. CDR1 and CDR2 from the germline V gene are SGDLS and YYNGEE. Trimming shortened V by 0 bases and J by 2 bases, and 12 bases separated the two germline ends. CDR3: CASSVERVLGNQPQHF. The CDR3 coding sequence is TGTGCCAGCAGCGTAGAACGGGTTTTAGGCAATCAGCCCCAGCATTTT.

This chain links TRBV28 with TRBJ2-7; D is undetermined. The CDR3 spans 12 residues. V lost 4 bases and J 4 bases, leaving 8 bases between the germline ends. From germline, CDR1 is MDHEN and CDR2 SYDVKM. The CDR3 DNA sequence: TGTGCCAGCAGTTCCAACTTTTACGAGCAGTACTTC. It encodes CASSSNFYEQYF.

V and J are TRBV27 and TRBJ2-7; 12 nucleotides align to TRBD2. The trim removed 4 bases at V and 2 bases at J, leaving 15 bases unmatched. This CDR3 has 19 amino acids. The germline gives CDR1 MNHEY, CDR2 SMNVEV (reference sequence). This CDR3 reads CASSSPGQGRLAGAYEQYF. The CDR3 nucleotides read TGTGCCAGCAGTTCCCCGGGACAGGGCCGACTAGCGGGGGCCTACGAGCAGTACTTC.

CDR3 sequence: CASSPSGAISYEQYF. CDR3 in DNA: TGTGCCAGCAGCCCATCTGGAGCGATATCCTACGAGCAGTACTTC. J is TRBJ2-7 and V is TRBV5-5, with D unresolved. The germline V gene has CDR1 SGHKS and CDR2 YYEKEE (reference sequence). The ends were cut back, 4 bases at V and 1 base at J, with 15 bases in the middle. This CDR3 comprises 15 residues.

The rearrangement links TRBV5-1 to TRBJ2-3; 8 bases fit TRBD2. Germline V lookup: CDR1 SGHRS, CDR2 YFSETQ. The CDR3 sequence is 15 residues long. V lost 3 bases and J lost 2; bases outside the gene matches: 5. In nucleotides, the CDR3 is TGCGCCAGCAGCTACCTTAGCGGGAACACAGATACGCAGTATTTT. It translates to CASSYLSGNTDTQYF.

The gene calls are TRBV6-5 and TRBJ2-1; tentatively, D is TRBD2 (5 bases). Per the germline V gene, CDR1 is MNHEY and CDR2 is SVGAGI. Trimming cost V 2 bases and J 7 bases, with 12 bases left between them. This CDR3 contains 14 residues. This CDR3 reads CASSYEGRANEQFF. The CDR3 DNA reads as TGTGCCAGCAGTTACGAGGGCCGAGCGAATGAGCAGTTCTTC.

The rearrangement joins TRBV5-4 to TRBJ2-6; 9 bases are a match to TRBD1. In germline, CDR1 is SGHNT, CDR2 YYREEE (reference sequence). With V trimmed by 0 bases and J by 0 bases, 4 bases remained unmatched. CDR3 length: 18 residues. This CDR3 is CASSLVGTGYSGANVLTF. Here the CDR3 DNA reads TGTGCCAGCAGCTTGGTAGGGACAGGGTACTCTGGGGCCAACGTCCTGACTTTC.

J is TRBJ1-6 and V is TRBV6-5, with TRBD1 matching over 7 bases. There are 14 residues in the CDR3. After removal of 5 bases from V and 7 bases from J, the junction contained 5 bases not matched to a gene. Germline V CDR1 and CDR2: MNHEY, SVGAGI. In nucleotides, the CDR3 is TGTGCCAGCAGTCTTAGGACAGGAAATTCACCCCTCCACTTT. This gives the protein CASSLRTGNSPLHF.

J is TRBJ2-7 and V is TRBV5-8, with D possibly matching TRBD2 (5 bases). Germline V lookup: CDR1 SGHTS, CDR2 YDEGEE. The CDR3 runs to 15 residues. The V and J ends lost 5 bases and 4 bases respectively, with 19 bases between them. The CDR3 loop is CASSSTGLSRYEQYF. CDR3 sequence (DNA): TGTGCCAGCAGTTCCACCGGACTCTCGAGGTACGAGCAGTACTTC.

The chain has TRBV18 and TRBJ1-1; D remains unclear. This CDR3 is 12 amino acids long. Trimming pared 5 bases from V and 1 base from J, leaving 5 bases between. From germline, CDR1 is KGHSH and CDR2 LQKENI. CDR3 nucleotide sequence: TGTGCCAGCTCAACAGCGAACACTGAAGCTTTCTTT. Translating it yields CASSTANTEAFF.

The rearrangement joins TRBV5-5 to TRBJ1-5; TRBD1 aligns across 7 bases. V lost 3 bases and J lost 3; bases outside the gene matches: 3. CDR3 length equals 14 residues. The V gene's germline CDR1 is SGHKS and CDR2 YYEKEE (reference sequence). CDR3 coding DNA: TGTGCCAGCAGCTCCGGACAGGTCAATCAGCCCCAGCATTTT. It translates to CASSSGQVNQPQHF.